This T cell receptor beta chain appears in the sequencing data of a study of beta chain features in type 1 diabetes. Study overall: Researchers looked at around 100 million sorted cells across all samples.

Notes on this clone: Its antigen is not identified.

Investigators reverse transcribed all isolated RNA, so they sequenced expressed TCRB transcripts. Clones were sequenced by immunoSEQ multiplex PCR, and TCRdb holds only the in-frame ones, with some missing. Of some 350,000 clones listed, less than 15% were seen once; the top ten hold about 0.015%. V was clipped by 1 base and J by 5 bases; unmatched bases: 12. The CDR3 length is 18 residues. The germline V gene has CDR1 KGHSH and CDR2 LQKENI. Notes on the study in general: Shorter TCRB CDR3s, moderately but significantly so, marked every one of the four CD4+ subsets in Type 1 diabetes patients. The question left open here concerned HLA type influencing TCRB rearrangement.

The sequence was obtained from a woman between 18 and 29 years old with type 1 diabetes. Sequencing used naive CD4+ T cells from blood. The V call is TRBV18, the J call TRBJ2-7; 12 nucleotides agree with TRBD2. The CDR3 loop reads CASSPLAGLAGGPNEQYF. CDR3 bases: TGTGCCAGCTCACCACTAGCCGGCCTAGCGGGAGGGCCTAACGAGCAGTACTTC.